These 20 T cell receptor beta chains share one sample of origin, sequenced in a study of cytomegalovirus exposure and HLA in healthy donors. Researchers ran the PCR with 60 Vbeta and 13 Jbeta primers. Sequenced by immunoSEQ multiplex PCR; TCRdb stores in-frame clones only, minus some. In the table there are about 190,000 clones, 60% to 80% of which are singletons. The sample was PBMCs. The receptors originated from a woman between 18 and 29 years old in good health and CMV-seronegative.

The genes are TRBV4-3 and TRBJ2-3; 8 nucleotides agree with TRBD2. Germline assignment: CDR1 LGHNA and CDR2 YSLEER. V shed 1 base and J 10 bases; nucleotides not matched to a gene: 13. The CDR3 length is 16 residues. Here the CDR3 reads CASSQVISGTLGPQYF. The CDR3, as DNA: TGCGCCAGCAGCCAAGTGATTAGCGGGACCCTGGGTCCGCAGTATTTT.

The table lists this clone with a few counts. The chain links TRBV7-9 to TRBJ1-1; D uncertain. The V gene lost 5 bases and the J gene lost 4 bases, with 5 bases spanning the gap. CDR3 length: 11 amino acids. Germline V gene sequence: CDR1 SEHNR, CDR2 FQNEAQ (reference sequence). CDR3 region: CASSTSTEAFF. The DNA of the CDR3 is TGTGCCAGCAGCACGAGCACTGAAGCTTTCTTT. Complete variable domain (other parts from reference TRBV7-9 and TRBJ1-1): DTGVSQNPRHKITKRGQNVTFRCDPISEHNRLYWYRQTLGQGPEFLTYFQNEAQLEKSRLLSDRFSAERPKGSFSTLEIQRTEQGDSAMYLCASSTSTEAFFGQGTRLTVV.

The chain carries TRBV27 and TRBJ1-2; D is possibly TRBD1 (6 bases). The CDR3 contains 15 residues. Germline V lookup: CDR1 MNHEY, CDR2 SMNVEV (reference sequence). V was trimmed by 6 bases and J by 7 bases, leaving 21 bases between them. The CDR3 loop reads CASSPKMGGPLGYTF. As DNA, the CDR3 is TGTGCCAGCAGCCCCAAGATGGGGGGGCCTCTTGGCTACACCTTC.

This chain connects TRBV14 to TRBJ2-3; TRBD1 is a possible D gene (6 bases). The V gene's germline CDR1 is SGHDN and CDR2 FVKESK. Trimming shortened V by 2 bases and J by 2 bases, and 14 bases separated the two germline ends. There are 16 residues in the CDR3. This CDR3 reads CASSQSDRKLTDTQYF. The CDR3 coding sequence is TGTGCCAGCAGCCAATCAGACAGGAAACTCACAGATACGCAGTATTTT.

The CDR3 loop is CASSPRRGTNYGYTF. CDR3 DNA sequence: TGTGCCAGCAGCCCCCGCAGGGGAACTAACTATGGCTACACCTTC. The rearrangement uses TRBV7-9 and TRBJ1-2; possible D gene TRBD1, 6 bases. This CDR3 has 15 amino acids. The germline CDR1 and CDR2 sequences are SEHNR and FQNEAQ (reference sequence). V gave up 5 bases and J gave up 0 bases, with 13 bases separating them.

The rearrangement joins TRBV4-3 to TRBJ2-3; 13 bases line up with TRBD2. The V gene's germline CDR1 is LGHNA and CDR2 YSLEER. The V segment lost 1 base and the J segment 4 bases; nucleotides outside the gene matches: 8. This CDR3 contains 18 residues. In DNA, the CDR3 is TGCGCCAGCAGCCAAGGGACTAGCGGGAGAAGGACGGCAGATACGCAGTATTTT. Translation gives CASSQGTSGRRTADTQYF.

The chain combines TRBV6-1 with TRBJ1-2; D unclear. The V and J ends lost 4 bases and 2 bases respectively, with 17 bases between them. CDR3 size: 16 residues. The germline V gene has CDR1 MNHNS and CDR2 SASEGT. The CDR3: CASSVGLASRNYGYTF. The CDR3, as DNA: TGTGCCAGCAGTGTTGGACTGGCGTCGAGGAACTATGGCTACACCTTC.

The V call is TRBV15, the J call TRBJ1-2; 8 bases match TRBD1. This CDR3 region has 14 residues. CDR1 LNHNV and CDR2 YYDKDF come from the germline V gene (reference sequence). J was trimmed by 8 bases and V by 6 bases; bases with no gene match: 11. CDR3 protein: CATRRTGSPGGYTF. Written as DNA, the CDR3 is TGTGCCACCAGGCGGACAGGGAGCCCTGGGGGCTACACCTTC.

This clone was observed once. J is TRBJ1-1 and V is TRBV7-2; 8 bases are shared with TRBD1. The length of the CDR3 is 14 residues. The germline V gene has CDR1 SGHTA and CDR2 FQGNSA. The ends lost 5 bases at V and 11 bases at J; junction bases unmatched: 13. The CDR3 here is CASSKRTGQLLAFF. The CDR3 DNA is TGTGCCAGCAGCAAAAGGACAGGGCAGCTGCTGGCTTTCTTT. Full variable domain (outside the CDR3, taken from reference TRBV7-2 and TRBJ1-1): GAGVSQSPSNKVTEKGKDVELRCDPISGHTALYWYRQSLGQGLEFLIYFQGNSAPDKSGLPSDRFSAERTGGSVSTLTIQRTQQEDSAVYLCASSKRTGQLLAFFGQGTRLTVV.

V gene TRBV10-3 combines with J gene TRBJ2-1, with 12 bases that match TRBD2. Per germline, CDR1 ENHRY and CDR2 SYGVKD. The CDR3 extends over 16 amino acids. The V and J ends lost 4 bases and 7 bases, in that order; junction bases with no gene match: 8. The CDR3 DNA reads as TGTGCCATCAGTGGCCCCTCTAGCGGGAGGGGGAATGAGCAGTTCTTC. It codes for CAISGPSSGRGNEQFF.

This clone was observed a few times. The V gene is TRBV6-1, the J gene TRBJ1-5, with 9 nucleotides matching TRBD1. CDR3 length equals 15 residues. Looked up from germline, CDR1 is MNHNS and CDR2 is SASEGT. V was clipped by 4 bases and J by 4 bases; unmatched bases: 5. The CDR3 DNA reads TGTGCCAGCAGTGGTACGACAGGGGGGAATCAGCCCCAGCATTTT. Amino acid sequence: CASSGTTGGNQPQHF.

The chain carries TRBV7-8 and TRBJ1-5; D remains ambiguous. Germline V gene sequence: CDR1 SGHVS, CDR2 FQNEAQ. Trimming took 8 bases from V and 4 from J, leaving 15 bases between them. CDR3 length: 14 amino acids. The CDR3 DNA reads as TGTGCCAGCGCTGGTTTGGCGGATAATCAGCCCCAGCATTTT. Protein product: CASAGLADNQPQHF.

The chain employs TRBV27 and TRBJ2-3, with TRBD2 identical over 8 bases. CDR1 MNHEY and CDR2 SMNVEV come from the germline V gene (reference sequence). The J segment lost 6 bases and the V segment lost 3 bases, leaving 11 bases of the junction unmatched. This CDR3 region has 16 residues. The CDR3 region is CASSFTPGGAGDTQYF. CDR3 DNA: TGTGCCAGCAGTTTCACCCCGGGGGGGGCAGGGGATACGCAGTATTTT.

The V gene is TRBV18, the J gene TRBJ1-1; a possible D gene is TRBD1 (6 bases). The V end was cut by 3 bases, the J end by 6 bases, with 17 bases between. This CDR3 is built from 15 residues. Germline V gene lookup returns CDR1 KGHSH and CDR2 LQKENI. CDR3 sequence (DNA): TGTGCCAGCTCACCTGTTCTGCTGGACAGCCCTGAAGCTTTCTTT. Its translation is CASSPVLLDSPEAFF.

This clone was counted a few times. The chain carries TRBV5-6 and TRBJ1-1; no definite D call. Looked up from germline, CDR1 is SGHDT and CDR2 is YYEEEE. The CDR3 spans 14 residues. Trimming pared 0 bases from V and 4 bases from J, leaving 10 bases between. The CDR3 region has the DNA TGTGCCAGCAGCTTGGGGCCGTTGGCCACTGAAGCTTTCTTT. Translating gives CASSLGPLATEAFF. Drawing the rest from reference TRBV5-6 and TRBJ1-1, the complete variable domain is DAGVTQSPTHLIKTRGQQVTLRCSPKSGHDTVSWYQQALGQGPQFIFQYYEEEERQRGNFPDRFSGHQFPNYSSELNVNALLLGDSALYLCASSLGPLATEAFFGQGTRLTVV.

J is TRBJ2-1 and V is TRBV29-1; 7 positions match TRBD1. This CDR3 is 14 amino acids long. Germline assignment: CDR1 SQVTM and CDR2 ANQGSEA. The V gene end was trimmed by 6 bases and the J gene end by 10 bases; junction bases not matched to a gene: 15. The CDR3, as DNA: TGCAGCGTCACCCACGCTGACAGGGCATGGGAGCAGTTCTTC. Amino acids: CSVTHADRAWEQFF.

Here the CDR3 reads CASSWRGSTSQETQYF. The CDR3 region has the DNA TGCGCCAGCAGCTGGAGGGGCAGTACCTCCCAAGAGACCCAGTACTTC. The chain couples TRBV5-1 to TRBJ2-5; possibly TRBD2 for D (6 bases). In germline, CDR1 is SGHRS, CDR2 YFSETQ. Trimming cost V 3 bases and J 1 base, with 16 bases left between them. This CDR3 region has 16 residues.

The CDR3 sequence: CASRASGSYEQYF. DNA for the CDR3: TGTGCCAGCAGGGCTAGCGGGTCCTACGAGCAGTACTTC. The V and J genes are TRBV7-9 and TRBJ2-7; TRBD2 agrees at 8 bases. V lost 6 bases and J lost 1; bases outside the gene matches: 2. The length of the CDR3 is 13 residues. Germline loops: CDR1 SEHNR, CDR2 FQNEAQ (reference sequence).

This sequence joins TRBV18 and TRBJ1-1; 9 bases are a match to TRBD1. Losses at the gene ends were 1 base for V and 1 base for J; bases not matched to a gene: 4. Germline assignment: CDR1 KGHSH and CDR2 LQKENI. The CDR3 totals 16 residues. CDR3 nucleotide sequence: TGTGCCAGCTCACCACAACGGGACAGGGAGAACACTGAAGCTTTCTTT. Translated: CASSPQRDRENTEAFF.

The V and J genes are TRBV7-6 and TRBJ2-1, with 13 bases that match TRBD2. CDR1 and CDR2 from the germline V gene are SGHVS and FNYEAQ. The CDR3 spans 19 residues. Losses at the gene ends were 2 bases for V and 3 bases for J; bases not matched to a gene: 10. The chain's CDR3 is CASSLLETSGRIGYNEQFF. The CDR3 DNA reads TGTGCCAGCAGCTTATTAGAGACTAGCGGGAGGATAGGCTACAATGAGCAGTTCTTC.